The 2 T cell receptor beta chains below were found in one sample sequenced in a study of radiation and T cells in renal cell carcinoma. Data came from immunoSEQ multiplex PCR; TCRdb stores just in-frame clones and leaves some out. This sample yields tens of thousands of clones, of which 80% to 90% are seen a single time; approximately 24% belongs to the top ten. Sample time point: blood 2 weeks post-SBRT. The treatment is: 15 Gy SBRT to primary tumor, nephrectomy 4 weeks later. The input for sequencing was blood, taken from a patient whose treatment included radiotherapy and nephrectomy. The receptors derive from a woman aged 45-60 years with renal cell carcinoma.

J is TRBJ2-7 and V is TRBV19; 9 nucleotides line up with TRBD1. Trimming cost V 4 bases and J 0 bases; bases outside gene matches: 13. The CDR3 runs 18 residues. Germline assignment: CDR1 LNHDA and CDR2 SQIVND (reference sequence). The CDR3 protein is CASSRGLRQGESSYEQYF. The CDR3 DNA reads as TGTGCCAGTAGTAGGGGGCTCCGACAGGGGGAGAGCTCCTACGAGCAGTACTTC.

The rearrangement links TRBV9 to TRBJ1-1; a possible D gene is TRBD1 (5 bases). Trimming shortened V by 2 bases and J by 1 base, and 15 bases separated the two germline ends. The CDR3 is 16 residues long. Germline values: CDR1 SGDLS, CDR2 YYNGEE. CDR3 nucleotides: TGTGCCAGCAGCGTGGGGACCCTGGGCCCGAACACTGAAGCTTTCTTT. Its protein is CASSVGTLGPNTEAFF.